This T cell receptor (beta chain) was observed in a study of cytomegalovirus exposure and HLA in healthy donors. Overall study findings and caveats: According to an earlier analysis, most TCR beta V segments yielded productive rearrangements about 90% or about 30% of the time.

Researchers ran the PCR with 60 Vbeta and 13 Jbeta primers. Original handling: Later reanalysis found around 84 million unique TCR beta chains, around 11 million of them shared. Only in-frame clones appear in the TCRdb table, and some are missing; sequencing was by immunoSEQ multiplex PCR. That table supplies the V and J calls and clone size; D and trimming were determined from the DNA. Its table lists 150,000 or so clones. The V gene lost 3 bases and the J gene lost 3 bases, with 15 bases spanning the gap. The V gene's germline CDR1 is SGHTA and CDR2 FQGNSA. The CDR3 loop spans 16 amino acids. At sampling all donors were nominally healthy, likely with unrecorded immune exposures. Turning to this clone: What it recognizes is unknown.

The J gene is TRBJ2-1, the V gene TRBV7-2, with a tentative D call TRBD2 (6 bases). This TCR derives from a woman under 30 in good health and CMV-seronegative. The sequencing sample was made of PBMCs. The CDR3 sequence is CASSFFGATSYNEQFF. Here the CDR3 DNA reads TGTGCCAGCAGCTTCTTCGGAGCGACTAGCTACAATGAGCAGTTCTTC.